The 14 T cell receptor beta chains presented below share a single source sample, sequenced in a study of blood T cell repertoires in COVID-19. TCRdb keeps only in-frame clones here, not all; method: immunoSEQ multiplex PCR. The sample holds 250,000 to 350,000 clones, 80% to 85% seen once. The sequenced sample was peripheral blood. These receptors were obtained from a person aged 70 to 85 with COVID-19, enrolled during active disease.

V usage is TRBV28 and J usage is TRBJ2-5; 8 bases align to TRBD2. Trimming removed 3 bases from V and 3 bases from J; junction bases left unmatched: 6. This CDR3 spans 15 amino acids. CDR1 and CDR2 from the germline V gene are MDHEN and SYDVKM. CDR3 DNA: TGTGCCAGCAGTTTGGGGCGGGGGGCCGAAGAGACCCAGTACTTC. This encodes CASSLGRGAEETQYF. The full variable domain, its missing parts supplied by reference TRBV28 and TRBJ2-5, is DVKVTQSSRYLVKRTGEKVFLECVQDMDHENMFWYRQDPGLGLRLIYFSYDVKMKEKGDIPEGYSVSREKKERFSLILESASTNQTSMYLCASSLGRGAEETQYFGPGTRLLVL.

This clone was detected only a few times. This chain links TRBV11-2 with TRBJ2-4; D may be TRBD2 (6 bases). Trimming pared 2 bases from V and 7 bases from J, leaving 21 bases between. There are 17 residues in the CDR3. The V gene's germline CDR1 is SGHAT and CDR2 FQNNGV. The CDR3 protein is CASSLLALAGRRNIQYF. CDR3 bases: TGTGCCAGCAGCTTATTAGCCTTGGCCGGGAGAAGGAACATTCAGTACTTC. Complete variable domain (other parts from reference TRBV11-2 and TRBJ2-4): EAGVAQSPRYKIIEKRQSVAFWCNPISGHATLYWYQQILGQGPKLLIQFQNNGVVDDSQLPKDRFSAERLKGVDSTLKIQPAKLEDSAVYLCASSLLALAGRRNIQYFGAGTRLSVL.

The chain employs TRBV2 and TRBJ2-3, with 15 bases identical to TRBD2. This CDR3 has 17 amino acids. In germline, CDR1 is SNHLY, CDR2 FYNNEI. V dropped 6 bases and J dropped 1; count of bases not matched to a gene: 5. The CDR3 sequence is CASRPGTSGRRTDTQYF. The CDR3 DNA follows: TGTGCCAGCAGACCCGGGACTAGCGGGAGGCGCACAGATACGCAGTATTTT. Drawing the rest from reference TRBV2 and TRBJ2-3, the complete variable domain is EPEVTQTPSHQVTQMGQEVILRCVPISNHLYFYWYRQILGQKVEFLVSFYNNEISEKSEIFDDQFSVERPDGSNFTLKIRSTKLEDSAMYFCASRPGTSGRRTDTQYFGPGTRLTVL.

This chain's CDR3 is CASSEGQAVGQYF. DNA for the CDR3: TGTGCCAGCAGTGAAGGGCAGGCTGTGGGGCAGTACTTC. The rearrangement uses TRBV2 and TRBJ2-7; D call uncertain. There are 13 residues in the CDR3. The germline gives CDR1 SNHLY, CDR2 FYNNEI. Deletions cut 1 base from V and 9 bases from J, with 13 bases between.

The V call is TRBV18, the J call TRBJ2-4; 7 bases are shared with TRBD2. The CDR3 has 16 residues. With V trimmed by 0 bases and J by 2 bases, 4 bases remained unmatched. CDR1 and CDR2 from the germline V gene are KGHSH and LQKENI. The CDR3 sequence is CASSPPWGGTKNIQYF. The CDR3 nucleotides read TGTGCCAGCTCACCACCTTGGGGGGGTACCAAAAACATTCAGTACTTC.

The chain couples TRBV15 to TRBJ1-4; D unclear. Per germline, CDR1 LNHNV and CDR2 YYDKDF (reference sequence). The CDR3 is made up of 14 amino acids. The V and J ends lost 6 bases and 5 bases respectively, with 13 bases between them. DNA of the CDR3: TGTGCCACCAGGGGAGGTCAGAACAATGAAAAACTGTTTTTT. It yields the protein CATRGGQNNEKLFF.

The V and J genes are TRBV15 and TRBJ2-7; 8 bases fit TRBD1. Germline V gives CDR1 LNHNV, CDR2 YYDKDF (reference sequence). The CDR3 sequence is 13 residues long. The V segment lost 1 base and the J segment 7 bases; nucleotides outside the gene matches: 3. The CDR3 DNA is TGTGCCACCAGCAGAGGGACAGGGTGGGAGCAGTACTTC. Its protein product is CATSRGTGWEQYF.

This rearrangement joins TRBV7-8 to TRBJ2-1, with no clear D. Germline CDR1 and CDR2: SGHVS and FQNEAQ. Trimming stripped 5 bases from V and 8 bases from J, with 19 bases between. This CDR3 contains 15 residues. In DNA, the CDR3 is TGTGCCAGCAGCCCCCACCCGACTCCCCTTGATGAGCAGTTCTTC. Its translation is CASSPHPTPLDEQFF. Full variable domain (missing parts from reference TRBV7-8 and TRBJ2-1): GAGVSQSPRYKVAKRGQDVALRCDPISGHVSLFWYQQALGQGPEFLTYFQNEAQLDKSGLPSDRFFAERPEGSVSTLKIQRTQQEDSAVYLCASSPHPTPLDEQFFGPGTRLTVL.

The V gene is TRBV7-3, the J gene TRBJ2-1; TRBD2 aligns across 7 bases. Germline loops: CDR1 SGHTA, CDR2 FQGTGA. The CDR3 loop spans 15 amino acids. V was clipped by 1 base and J by 2 bases; unmatched bases: 2. The CDR3 nucleotides are TGTGCCAGCAGCTTAAGCGGGAGTGCCTACAATGAGCAGTTCTTC. Translated: CASSLSGSAYNEQFF.

V and J are TRBV7-2 and TRBJ2-1; D perhaps matches TRBD2 (5 bases). The germline V gene has CDR1 SGHTA and CDR2 FQGNSA. The CDR3 is 15 amino acids. The V end lost 0 bases, the J end lost 4 bases, and 10 bases lay between the germline ends. The CDR3 bases are TGTGCCAGCAGCTTAGCTGCGGGCCTATACAATGAGCAGTTCTTC. Amino acid sequence: CASSLAAGLYNEQFF.

V and J are TRBV18 and TRBJ1-1, with D unclear. This CDR3 comprises 15 residues. V was trimmed by 1 base and J by 0 bases, leaving 9 bases between them. Germline V gene lookup returns CDR1 KGHSH and CDR2 LQKENI. Here the CDR3 DNA reads TGTGCCAGCTCACCACTCCGGGGAATGAACACTGAAGCTTTCTTT. It is translated as CASSPLRGMNTEAFF.

In its sample, this clone was seen a few times. The chain couples TRBV2 to TRBJ1-2; D possibly corresponds to TRBD1 (6 bases). Trimming shortened V by 7 bases and J by 4 bases, and 16 bases separated the two germline ends. CDR1 and CDR2 (germline): SNHLY, FYNNEI. This CDR3 is built from 14 residues. CDR3 protein: CASTGRTASYGYTF. DNA of the CDR3: TGTGCCAGCACCGGAAGGACAGCCTCCTATGGCTACACCTTC.

This clone occurred once. The V and J genes are TRBV6-5 and TRBJ1-2; the D is unclear. The length of the CDR3 is 14 residues. CDR1 and CDR2 from the germline V gene are MNHEY and SVGAGI. Trimming stripped 3 bases from V and 3 bases from J, with 11 bases between. This CDR3 reads CASSYQGGDYGYTF. DNA for the CDR3: TGTGCCAGCAGTTATCAAGGCGGAGACTATGGCTACACCTTC.

The CDR3 sequence: CASSSQDYNEQFF. For the CDR3, the DNA is TGTGCCAGCAGTTCCCAGGATTACAATGAGCAGTTCTTC. The J gene is TRBJ2-1, the V gene TRBV12-3 or TRBV12-4; D is unresolved. Trimming took off 4 bases at V and 4 bases at J, with 8 bases between the two ends. This CDR3 is built from 13 residues.